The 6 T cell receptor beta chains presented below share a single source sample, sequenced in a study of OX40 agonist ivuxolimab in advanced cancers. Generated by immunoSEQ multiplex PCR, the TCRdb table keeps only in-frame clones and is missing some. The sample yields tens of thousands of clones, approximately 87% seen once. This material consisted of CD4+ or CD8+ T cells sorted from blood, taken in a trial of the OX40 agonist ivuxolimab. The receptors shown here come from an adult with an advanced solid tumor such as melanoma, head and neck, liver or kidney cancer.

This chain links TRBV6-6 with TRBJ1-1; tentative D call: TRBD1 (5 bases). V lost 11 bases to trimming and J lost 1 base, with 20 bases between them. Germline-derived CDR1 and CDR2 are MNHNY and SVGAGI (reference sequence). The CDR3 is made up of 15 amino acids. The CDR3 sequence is CAEADQPGTNTEAFF. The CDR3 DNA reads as TGTGCCGAAGCAGATCAGCCGGGGACGAACACTGAAGCTTTCTTT.

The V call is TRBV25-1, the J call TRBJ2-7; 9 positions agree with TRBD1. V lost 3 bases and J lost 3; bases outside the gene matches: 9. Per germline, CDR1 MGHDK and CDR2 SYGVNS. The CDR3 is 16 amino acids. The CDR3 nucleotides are TGTGCCAGCAGTGACCAAGGACAGGGGTCTAACTACGAGCAGTACTTC. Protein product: CASSDQGQGSNYEQYF.

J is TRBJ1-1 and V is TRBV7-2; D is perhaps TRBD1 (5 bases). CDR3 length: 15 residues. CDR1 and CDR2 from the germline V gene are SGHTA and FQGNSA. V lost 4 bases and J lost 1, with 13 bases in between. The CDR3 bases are TGTGCCAGCAGCTCCCAGGGACGGTCGAACACTGAAGCTTTCTTT. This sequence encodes CASSSQGRSNTEAFF.

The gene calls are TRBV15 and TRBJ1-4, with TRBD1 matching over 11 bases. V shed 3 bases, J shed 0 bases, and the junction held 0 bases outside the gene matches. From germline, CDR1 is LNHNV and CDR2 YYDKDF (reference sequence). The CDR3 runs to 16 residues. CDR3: CATSRGQGATNEKLFF. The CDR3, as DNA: TGTGCCACCAGCAGGGGACAGGGGGCAACTAATGAAAAACTGTTTTTT.

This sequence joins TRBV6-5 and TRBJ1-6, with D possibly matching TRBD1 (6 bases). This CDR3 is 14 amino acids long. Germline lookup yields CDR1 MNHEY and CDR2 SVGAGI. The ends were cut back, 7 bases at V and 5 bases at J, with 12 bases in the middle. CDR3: CASNTGHHNSPLHF. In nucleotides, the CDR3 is TGTGCCAGCAATACGGGACACCATAATTCACCCCTCCACTTT.

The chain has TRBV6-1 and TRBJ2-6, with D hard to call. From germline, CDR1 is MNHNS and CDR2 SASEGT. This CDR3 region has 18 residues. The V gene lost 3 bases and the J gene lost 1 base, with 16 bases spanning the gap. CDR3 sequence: CASSEGRPWSSGANVLTF. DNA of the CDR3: TGTGCCAGCAGTGAGGGCAGACCTTGGTCGTCTGGGGCCAACGTCCTGACTTTC.